This record concerns one T cell receptor beta chain sequence. These data are taken from a study of cytomegalovirus exposure and HLA in healthy donors. J was trimmed by 4 bases and V by 6 bases; bases with no gene match: 11. The CDR3 has 15 residues. Germline V gene lookup returns CDR1 LGHNT and CDR2 FRNRAP. Primers included in the PCR were 60 Vbeta and 13 Jbeta primers. The protocol was immunoSEQ multiplex PCR, while the TCRdb copy is restricted to in-frame clones and leaves out a portion. The profile shows roughly 140,000 clones, about four fifths of them singletons. This clonotype was sampled from a middle-aged man in good health and CMV-seronegative. This chain uses TRBV12-5 with TRBJ2-5, with 7 positions matching TRBD1. What was sequenced was PBMCs. CDR3 in amino acids: CASGSRGMVGETQYF. The CDR3 bases are TGTGCTAGTGGATCCAGGGGGATGGTCGGAGAGACCCAGTACTTC.